A single sample gave rise to the 14 T cell receptor beta chains below, sequenced in a study of early T cells in non-severe SARS-CoV-2 infection. TCRdb used MiXCR to reprocess the 5' RACE reads, holding one entry per CDR3 protein. This sample carries 100,000 to 120,000 distinct CDR3 sequences, about 12% of them seen once, and the ten largest clones take 3% to 3.5%. Sequencing was carried out using whole blood. These receptor sequences come from an adult who was a healthcare worker with PCR-confirmed SARS-CoV-2 infection or an uninfected control (not recorded which).

The chain uses TRBV28 and TRBJ2-3, with D perhaps matching TRBD1 (8 bases). The CDR3 has 15 residues. V lost 7 bases and J lost 6, with 20 bases in between. Germline V gives CDR1 MDHEN, CDR2 SYDVKM. CDR3 bases: TGTGCCAGCATCACAGGGGGGGCCCGATCCGATACGCAGTATTTT. It specifies CASITGGARSDTQYF.

The J gene is TRBJ2-6, the V gene TRBV28; no reliable D call. V lost 3 bases, J lost 1 base, and 7 bases lay in between. Germline values: CDR1 MDHEN, CDR2 SYDVKM. The CDR3 covers 15 residues. The CDR3 sequence: CASSLAASGANVLTF. As DNA, the CDR3 is TGTGCCAGCAGTTTGGCGGCATCTGGGGCCAACGTCCTGACTTTC.

This clonotype was recorded many times. V usage is TRBV9 and J usage is TRBJ1-1; the D is unclear. There are 12 residues in the CDR3. The germline V and J ends were trimmed by 3 bases and 6 bases, with 9 bases remaining between them. CDR1 SGDLS and CDR2 YYNGEE come from the germline V gene. CDR3 DNA: TGTGCCAGCAGCGGATTCGGGGCTGAAGCTTTCTTT. Residues: CASSGFGAEAFF.

This clonotype was found a few times. The V call is TRBV18, the J call TRBJ1-1; possibly TRBD1 for D (5 bases). Germline values: CDR1 KGHSH, CDR2 LQKENI. The CDR3 runs to 14 residues. V lost 3 bases, J lost 7 bases, and 15 bases lay in between. Here the CDR3 reads CASSPLGTGVEAFF. The CDR3 region has the DNA TGTGCCAGCTCACCGCTTGGGACCGGAGTTGAAGCTTTCTTT.

This clonotype was recorded at least ten times. The genes are TRBV20-1 and TRBJ2-5; tentatively, D is TRBD1 (6 bases). The CDR3 totals 12 residues. Looked up from germline, CDR1 is DFQATT and CDR2 is SNEGSKA (reference sequence). The V end was cut by 5 bases, the J end by 2 bases, with 9 bases between. The CDR3 DNA reads TGCAGTGCTGGGGACAAACAAGAGACCCAGTACTTC. It translates to CSAGDKQETQYF.

This clonotype was picked up many times. This chain uses TRBV6-2 or TRBV6-3 with TRBJ2-1; 9 positions match TRBD1. The V gene's germline CDR1 is MNHEY and CDR2 SVGEGT. V was pared by 2 bases and J by 5 bases, with 10 bases of the junction left unmatched. The CDR3 consists of 17 residues. The CDR3 region has the DNA TGTGCCAGCAGTTACCCCCCCGGGACAGGGAGACACAATGAGCAGTTCTTC. Its protein is CASSYPPGTGRHNEQFF.

This clonotype was seen repeatedly, ten times or more. This chain uses TRBV5-1 with TRBJ2-7; D is perhaps TRBD2 (5 bases). The CDR3 loop spans 15 amino acids. The V and J ends lost 2 bases and 3 bases respectively, with 15 bases between them. Germline CDR1 SGHRS, CDR2 YFSETQ. CDR3 in DNA: TGCGCCAGCAGCTTTGCCCCGGACTGGCTCTACGAGCAGTACTTC. It yields the protein CASSFAPDWLYEQYF.

This clonotype was counted ten times or more. This chain uses TRBV20-1 with TRBJ1-5; D is ambiguous. This CDR3 spans 14 amino acids. Germline CDR1 and CDR2: DFQATT and SNEGSKA (reference sequence). Trimming took 0 bases from V and 8 from J, leaving 14 bases between them. The CDR3 DNA follows: TGCAGTGCTAGAGATCGGATGGGGAAGGAGCCCCAGCATTTT. Translation gives CSARDRMGKEPQHF.

This clonotype was found a few times. The V gene is TRBV11-2, the J gene TRBJ2-7; D is uncertain. The CDR3 contains 12 residues. Trimming left V 4 bases short and J 6 bases short, with 10 bases between. Germline assignment: CDR1 SGHAT and CDR2 FQNNGV. CDR3 protein: CASSYGSLEQYF. In DNA form, the CDR3 reads TGTGCCAGCAGCTACGGCTCCCTCGAGCAGTACTTC.

Of note for this clonotype: Germline is not matched at one junction end, which may reflect a read error. The CDR3 spells CASGLFGEQHF. CDR3 nucleotide sequence: TGTGCTAGTGGTTTGTTTGGAGAGCAGCACTTC. The chain is built from TRBV12-5 and TRBJ2-7; unclear D gene. This CDR3 has 11 residues. Per the germline V gene, CDR1 is LGHNT and CDR2 is FRNRAP.

In its sample, this clonotype was seen many times. The chain is built from TRBV12-3 or TRBV12-4 and TRBJ1-2; 7 bases line up with TRBD1. The CDR3 runs 17 residues. The junction had 8 bases not matched to a gene; V was cut back by 1 base and J by 0 bases. CDR3 amino acids: CASSLVRDSAANYGYTF. The CDR3 DNA sequence: TGTGCCAGCAGTTTAGTCCGGGACAGCGCCGCTAACTATGGCTACACCTTC.

This clonotype was seen more than once but under ten times. The V and J genes are TRBV5-6 and TRBJ2-7; 8 bases map to TRBD1. Germline CDR1 is SGHDT and CDR2 is YYEEEE. J was trimmed by 2 bases and V by 4 bases; bases with no gene match: 8. This CDR3 region has 15 residues. CDR3 in DNA: TGTGCCAGCAGCCCCGGACAGGGAGCACCCTACGAGCAGTACTTC. Protein product: CASSPGQGAPYEQYF.

In its sample, this clonotype was seen a few times. The CDR3, as DNA: TGCAGTGCTACCGGTGGGACGGGGATCCAGCCCCAGCATTTT. It yields the protein CSATGGTGIQPQHF. The chain couples TRBV20-1 to TRBJ1-5; tentative D call: TRBD1 (5 bases). The CDR3 length is 14 residues. Germline V lookup: CDR1 DFQATT, CDR2 SNEGSKA (reference sequence). V was clipped by 4 bases and J by 7 bases, with 17 bases between them.

Many counts were recorded for this clonotype. The V and J genes are TRBV7-8 and TRBJ1-6; D perhaps matches TRBD1 (5 bases). The V gene lost 7 bases and the J gene lost 7 bases, with 11 bases spanning the gap. The CDR3 is 13 residues long. The V gene's germline CDR1 is SGHVS and CDR2 FQNEAQ. This chain's CDR3 is CASIQGINSPLHF. In DNA, the CDR3 is TGTGCCAGCATCCAGGGAATAAATTCACCCCTCCACTTT.